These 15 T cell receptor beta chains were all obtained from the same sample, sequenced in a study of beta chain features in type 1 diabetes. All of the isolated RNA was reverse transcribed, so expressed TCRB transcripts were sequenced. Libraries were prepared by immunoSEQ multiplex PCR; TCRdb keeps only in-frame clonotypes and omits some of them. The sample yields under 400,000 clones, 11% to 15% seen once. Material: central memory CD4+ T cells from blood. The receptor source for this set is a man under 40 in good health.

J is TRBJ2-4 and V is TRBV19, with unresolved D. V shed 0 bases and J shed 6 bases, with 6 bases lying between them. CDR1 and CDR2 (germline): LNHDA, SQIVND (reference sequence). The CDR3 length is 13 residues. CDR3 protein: CASSIDPRNIQYF. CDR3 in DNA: TGTGCCAGTAGTATAGACCCGAGAAACATTCAGTACTTC.

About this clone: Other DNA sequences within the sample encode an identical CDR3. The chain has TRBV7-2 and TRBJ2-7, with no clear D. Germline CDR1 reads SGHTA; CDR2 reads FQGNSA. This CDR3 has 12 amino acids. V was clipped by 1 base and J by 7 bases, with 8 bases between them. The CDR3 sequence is CASSLGGGEQYF. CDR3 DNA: TGTGCCAGCAGCTTAGGGGGTGGTGAGCAGTACTTC. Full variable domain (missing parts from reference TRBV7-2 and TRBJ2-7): GAGVSQSPSNKVTEKGKDVELRCDPISGHTALYWYRQSLGQGLEFLIYFQGNSAPDKSGLPSDRFSAERTGGSVSTLTIQRTQQEDSAVYLCASSLGGGEQYFGPGTRLTVT.

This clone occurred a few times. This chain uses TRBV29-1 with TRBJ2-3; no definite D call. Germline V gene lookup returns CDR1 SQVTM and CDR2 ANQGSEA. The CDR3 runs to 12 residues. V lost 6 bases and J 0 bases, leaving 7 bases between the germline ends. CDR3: CSVTTSTDTQYF. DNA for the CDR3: TGCAGCGTCACCACTAGCACAGATACGCAGTATTTT.

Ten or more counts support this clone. The CDR3 region is CASSQDKRGAKNIQYF. DNA for the CDR3: TGTGCCAGCAGCCAAGATAAGCGGGGAGCCAAAAACATTCAGTACTTC. The rearrangement uses TRBV4-2 and TRBJ2-4; 7 bases align to TRBD2. The CDR3 loop spans 16 amino acids. Germline V gives CDR1 LGHNA, CDR2 YNFKEQ. The V gene end was trimmed by 0 bases and the J gene end by 0 bases; junction bases not matched to a gene: 2.

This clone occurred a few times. The CDR3 region has the DNA TGTGCCAGCAGCGGACAGGGGGCGGTGGGTACGCAGTATTTT. Translated, it gives CASSGQGAVGTQYF. The V call is TRBV9, the J call TRBJ2-3; 10 positions agree with TRBD1. Unmatched junction bases numbered 6, after V lost 3 bases and J lost 8 bases. Germline V gene data show CDR1 as SGDLS and CDR2 as YYNGEE. The CDR3 is 14 residues long. The full variable domain, completed using reference TRBV9 and TRBJ2-3, is DSGVTQTPKHLITATGQRVTLRCSPRSGDLSVYWYQQSLDQGLQFLIQYYNGEERAKGNILERFSAQQFPDLHSELNLSSLELGDSALYFCASSGQGAVGTQYFGPGTRLTVL.

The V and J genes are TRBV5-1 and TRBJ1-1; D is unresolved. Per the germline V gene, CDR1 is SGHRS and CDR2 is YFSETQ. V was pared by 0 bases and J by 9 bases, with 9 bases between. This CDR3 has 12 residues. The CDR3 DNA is TGCGCCAGCAGCTTGGATAACCAGAAAGCTTTCTTT. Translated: CASSLDNQKAFF. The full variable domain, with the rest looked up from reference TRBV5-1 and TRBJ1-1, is KAGVTQTPRYLIKTRGQQVTLSCSPISGHRSVSWYQQTPGQGLQFLFEYFSETQRNKGNFPGRFSGRQFSNSRSEMNVSTLELGDSALYLCASSLDNQKAFFGQGTRLTVV.

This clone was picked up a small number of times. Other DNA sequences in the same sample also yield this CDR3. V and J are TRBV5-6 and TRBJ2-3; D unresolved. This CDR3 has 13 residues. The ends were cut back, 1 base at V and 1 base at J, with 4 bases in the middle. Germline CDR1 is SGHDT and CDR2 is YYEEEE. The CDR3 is CASSLWGTDTQYF. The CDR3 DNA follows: TGTGCCAGCAGCTTGTGGGGCACAGATACGCAGTATTTT.

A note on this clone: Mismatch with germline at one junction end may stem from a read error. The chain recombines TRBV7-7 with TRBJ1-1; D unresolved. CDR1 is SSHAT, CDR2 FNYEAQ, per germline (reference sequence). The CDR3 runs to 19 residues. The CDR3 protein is CASSLAQGRLTIADTEAFF. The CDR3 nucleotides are TGTGCTAGCAGCTTAGCGCAAGGCAGGCTGACGATCGCCGACACTGAAGCTTTCTTT.

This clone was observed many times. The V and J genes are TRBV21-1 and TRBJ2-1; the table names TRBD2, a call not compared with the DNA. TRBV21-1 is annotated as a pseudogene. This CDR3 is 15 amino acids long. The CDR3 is CASSKVATGGNEQFF. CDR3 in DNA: TGTGCCAGCAGCAAGGTAGCGACGGGCGGTAATGAGCAGTTCTTC.

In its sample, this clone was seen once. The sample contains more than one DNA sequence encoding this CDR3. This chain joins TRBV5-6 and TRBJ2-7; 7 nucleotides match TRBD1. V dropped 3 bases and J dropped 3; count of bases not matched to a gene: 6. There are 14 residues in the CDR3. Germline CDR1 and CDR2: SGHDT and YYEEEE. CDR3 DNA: TGTGCCAGCAGCTCCCCGGGACAGCACTACGAGCAGTACTTC. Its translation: CASSSPGQHYEQYF.

The CDR3 nucleotides are TGTGCCAGCAGCGTGGACAGGGGGAATGGCTACACCTTC. It yields the protein CASSVDRGNGYTF. V gene TRBV7-8 combines with J gene TRBJ1-2; TRBD1 matches at 10 bases. Germline CDR1 is SGHVS and CDR2 is FQNEAQ. This CDR3 is 13 amino acids long. V shed 5 bases, J shed 6 bases, and the junction held 3 bases outside the gene matches. The full variable domain, completed using reference TRBV7-8 and TRBJ1-2, is GAGVSQSPRYKVAKRGQDVALRCDPISGHVSLFWYQQALGQGPEFLTYFQNEAQLDKSGLPSDRFFAERPEGSVSTLKIQRTQQEDSAVYLCASSVDRGNGYTFGSGTRLTVV.

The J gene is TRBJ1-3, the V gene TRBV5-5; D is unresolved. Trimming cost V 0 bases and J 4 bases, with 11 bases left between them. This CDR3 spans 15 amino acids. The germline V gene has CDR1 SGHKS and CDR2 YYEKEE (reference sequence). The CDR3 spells CASSLAPGSGNTIYF. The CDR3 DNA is TGTGCCAGCAGCTTGGCCCCGGGGTCCGGAAACACCATATATTTT.

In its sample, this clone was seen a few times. The CDR3 loop is CASRYRDSQETQYF. The CDR3 DNA follows: TGCGCCAGCAGGTACCGGGACAGCCAAGAGACCCAGTACTTC. The gene calls are TRBV5-1 and TRBJ2-5, with TRBD1 matching 7 bases. Germline trimming cut 5 bases from V and 1 base from J; bases unmatched to any gene: 5. Per germline, CDR1 SGHRS and CDR2 YFSETQ. The length of the CDR3 is 14 residues.

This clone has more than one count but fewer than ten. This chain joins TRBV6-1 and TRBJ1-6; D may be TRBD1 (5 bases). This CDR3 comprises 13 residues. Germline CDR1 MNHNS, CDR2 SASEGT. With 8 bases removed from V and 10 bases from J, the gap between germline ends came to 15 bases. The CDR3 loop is CASRAGLTSPLHF. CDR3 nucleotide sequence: TGTGCCAGCCGGGCGGGACTTACCTCACCCCTCCACTTT.

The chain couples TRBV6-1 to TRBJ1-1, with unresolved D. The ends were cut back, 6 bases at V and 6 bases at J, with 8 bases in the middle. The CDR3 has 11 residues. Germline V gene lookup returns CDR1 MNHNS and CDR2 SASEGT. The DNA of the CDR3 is TGTGCCAGCAGGAGGAGAGCTGAAGCTTTCTTT. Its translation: CASRRRAEAFF.